Listed below are T cell receptor beta chains from one sample, sequenced in a study of T cell responses to AZD1222 COVID-19 vaccine. Here immunoSEQ multiplex PCR was the method, and the copy in TCRdb shows in-frame clones only, minus some. The sample has around 160,000 clones, about 93% seen once. Sample: peripheral blood, taken on day 0 of AZD1222 vaccination. The receptors originated from an adult in good health. CDR3s include the opening cysteine and the closing phenylalanine or tryptophan. The D gene is left open where the match is weak. Size is omitted from some rows. Given values are once, few, many or a class for expanded clones.

DNA: TGTGCCAGCAGCTTAGGGGGGGCGAGGGTCGGAAACACCATATATTTT
CDR3: CASSLGGARVGNTIYF
V: TRBV7-8
J: TRBJ1-3
D: NA
size: NA

DNA: TGTGCCAGCAGCCGACGGACACCCACCGATCTGTGGCACTCCTACGAGCAGTACTTC
CDR3: CASSRRTPTDLWHSYEQYF
V: TRBV3-1/TRBV3-2
J: TRBJ2-7
D: NA
size: NA

DNA: TGTGCCAGCAGCTTCCGGACTTATGATAATTCACCCCTCCACTTT
CDR3: CASSFRTYDNSPLHF
V: TRBV7-8
J: TRBJ1-6
D: NA
size: NA

DNA: TGTGCCAGCAGCGCAGGTGGGACAGGGTACACCGGGGAGCTGTTTTTT
CDR3: CASSAGGTGYTGELFF
V: TRBV6-6
J: TRBJ2-2
D: TRBD1
size: NA

DNA: TGTGCCAGCAGCGTCTTGACTAGCGCGGCCGGGGAGCTGTTTTTT
CDR3: CASSVLTSAAGELFF
V: TRBV9
J: TRBJ2-2
D: TRBD2
size: NA

DNA: TGTGCCATGGCGGAATCGGGGAGGAATGAGCAGTTCTTC
CDR3: CAMAESGRNEQFF
V: TRBV10-3
J: TRBJ2-1
D: NA
size: NA

DNA: TGTGCCAGCAGCGTAGGACCTACCACTCGGGACACCCTTTATTTT
CDR3: CASSVGPTTRDTLYF
V: TRBV9
J: TRBJ1-3
D: NA
size: NA

DNA: TGTGCCAGCAGCTTAGTGGTAGCTAACTATGGCTACACCTTC
CDR3: CASSLVVANYGYTF
V: TRBV7-9
J: TRBJ1-2
D: NA
size: NA

DNA: TGCGCCAGCAGCCAAGACCGACAGGGAGTATACGCTGAAGCTTTCTTT
CDR3: CASSQDRQGVYAEAFF
V: TRBV4-1
J: TRBJ1-1
D: TRBD1
size: NA

DNA: TGTGCCAGCAGCGGGCGACTAGCGGGAGGGCCGGGGAATGAGCAGTTCTTC
CDR3: CASSGRLAGGPGNEQFF
V: TRBV9
J: TRBJ2-1
D: TRBD2
size: NA

DNA: TGTGCCAGCAGCGGGACAGGGGGGCAGCCCCAGCATTTT
CDR3: CASSGTGGQPQHF
V: TRBV7-2
J: TRBJ1-5
D: TRBD1
size: few

DNA: TGTGCCAGCAGCTTAGGCCGGGAGTGGGAAAAACTGTTTTTT
CDR3: CASSLGREWEKLFF
V: TRBV7-2
J: TRBJ1-4
D: NA
size: NA

DNA: TGCGCCAGCGGTGGTGTCGGGTTCCTCTCTGGAAACACCATATATTTT
CDR3: CASGGVGFLSGNTIYF
V: TRBV4-1
J: TRBJ1-3
D: NA
size: NA

DNA: TGTGCCAGTAGTATAACGCGACAGAGCAATCAGCCCCAGCATTTT
CDR3: CASSITRQSNQPQHF
V: TRBV19
J: TRBJ1-5
D: NA
size: NA

DNA: TGTGCCAGCAGTTACTCGGGACTAGCGGAGCAGTTCTTC
CDR3: CASSYSGLAEQFF
V: TRBV6-5
J: TRBJ2-1
D: TRBD2
size: NA

DNA: TGTGCCAGCAGTGAGGGGAGCGACACCGGGGAGCTGTTTTTT
CDR3: CASSEGSDTGELFF
V: TRBV6-4
J: TRBJ2-2
D: NA
size: NA

DNA: TGTGCCAGCTCACCATCCCTGGGCGGGCAGCCCCAGCATTTT
CDR3: CASSPSLGGQPQHF
V: TRBV18
J: TRBJ1-5
D: NA
size: NA

DNA: TGTGCCAGCAGCCCCCGGGGACAGGGGAGGGGCTACACCTTC
CDR3: CASSPRGQGRGYTF
V: TRBV9
J: TRBJ1-2
D: TRBD1
size: NA

DNA: TGTGCCAGCAGCGTAGCTACGGGGCAGATTAATGAAAAACTGTTTTTT
CDR3: CASSVATGQINEKLFF
V: TRBV9
J: TRBJ1-4
D: NA
size: NA

DNA: TGTGCCAGCAGTTACTCTGTGGGAGCCTACGAGCAGTACTTC
CDR3: CASSYSVGAYEQYF
V: TRBV6-2/TRBV6-3
J: TRBJ2-7
D: NA
size: NA